This T cell receptor (beta chain) was profiled in a study of cytomegalovirus exposure and HLA in healthy donors. Study results and caveats: Listed as cytomegalovirus-associated were 150 or so TCR beta chains. It was taken for granted in presence/absence analyses that sequencing depth across donors was roughly uniform.

Germline V CDR1 and CDR2: MGHDK, SYGVNS. With V trimmed by 4 bases and J by 7 bases, 14 bases remained unmatched. There are 18 residues in the CDR3. PCR employed 60 Vbeta and 13 Jbeta primers. Profiling relied on immunoSEQ multiplex PCR, and the TCRdb table lists in-frame clones only, not all of them. The sample's table shows around 71,000 clones. Remarks on this clone: Its antigen is as yet unknown.

Sequencing input: PBMCs. The TCR sequence derives from a woman under 40 in good health and CMV-seronegative. The V and J genes are TRBV25-1 and TRBJ1-6; 9 nucleotides align to TRBD1. CDR3 protein: CASSGQGVLGGDNSPLHF. The CDR3 DNA reads TGTGCCAGCAGTGGACAGGGGGTACTTGGGGGGGACAATTCACCCCTCCACTTT.